This TCR beta chain stems from a study of OX40 agonist ivuxolimab in advanced cancers. This table comes from immunoSEQ multiplex PCR, and its TCRdb copy is limited to in-frame clones, with some not included. This sample has roughly 87,000 clones; about 92% occur once, and the top ten carry about 8.6%. CDR1 is MGHRA and CDR2 is YSYEKL in the germline V gene. The V gene lost 1 base and the J gene lost 3 bases, with 10 bases spanning the gap. This CDR3 has 14 residues. Autoimmune disease history or systemic immunosuppression disqualified patients. The sequenced sample was CD4+ or CD8+ T cells sorted from blood, obtained in a trial of the OX40 agonist ivuxolimab. The chain has TRBV4-1 and TRBJ2-7, with D tentatively TRBD1 (5 bases). The receptor was isolated from an adult with an advanced solid tumor such as melanoma, head and neck, liver or kidney cancer. The CDR3 DNA reads TGCGCCAGCAGCCAAGGGGGCGCTGGCTACGAGCAGTACTTC. Translation gives CASSQGGAGYEQYF.